This T cell receptor (beta chain) was recovered during a study of T cells after yellow fever vaccination. TCRdb recomputed calls from the 5' RACE reads with MiXCR, one row per CDR3 protein. The profile shows hundreds of thousands of distinct CDR3 sequences, approximately 18% of them singletons. The CDR3 contains 12 residues. The V and J ends lost 2 bases and 8 bases respectively, with 7 bases between them. Germline V gene lookup returns CDR1 MNHNY and CDR2 SVGAGI (reference sequence). The TCR sequence derives from a man younger than 30 who received the YFV17D yellow fever vaccine. The rearrangement links TRBV6-6 to TRBJ2-1, with D unresolved. The sequences come from PBMCs, collected before the yellow fever booster vaccination. CDR3: CASSYVVHEQFF. The CDR3 nucleotides read TGTGCCAGCAGTTACGTAGTCCATGAGCAGTTCTTC.